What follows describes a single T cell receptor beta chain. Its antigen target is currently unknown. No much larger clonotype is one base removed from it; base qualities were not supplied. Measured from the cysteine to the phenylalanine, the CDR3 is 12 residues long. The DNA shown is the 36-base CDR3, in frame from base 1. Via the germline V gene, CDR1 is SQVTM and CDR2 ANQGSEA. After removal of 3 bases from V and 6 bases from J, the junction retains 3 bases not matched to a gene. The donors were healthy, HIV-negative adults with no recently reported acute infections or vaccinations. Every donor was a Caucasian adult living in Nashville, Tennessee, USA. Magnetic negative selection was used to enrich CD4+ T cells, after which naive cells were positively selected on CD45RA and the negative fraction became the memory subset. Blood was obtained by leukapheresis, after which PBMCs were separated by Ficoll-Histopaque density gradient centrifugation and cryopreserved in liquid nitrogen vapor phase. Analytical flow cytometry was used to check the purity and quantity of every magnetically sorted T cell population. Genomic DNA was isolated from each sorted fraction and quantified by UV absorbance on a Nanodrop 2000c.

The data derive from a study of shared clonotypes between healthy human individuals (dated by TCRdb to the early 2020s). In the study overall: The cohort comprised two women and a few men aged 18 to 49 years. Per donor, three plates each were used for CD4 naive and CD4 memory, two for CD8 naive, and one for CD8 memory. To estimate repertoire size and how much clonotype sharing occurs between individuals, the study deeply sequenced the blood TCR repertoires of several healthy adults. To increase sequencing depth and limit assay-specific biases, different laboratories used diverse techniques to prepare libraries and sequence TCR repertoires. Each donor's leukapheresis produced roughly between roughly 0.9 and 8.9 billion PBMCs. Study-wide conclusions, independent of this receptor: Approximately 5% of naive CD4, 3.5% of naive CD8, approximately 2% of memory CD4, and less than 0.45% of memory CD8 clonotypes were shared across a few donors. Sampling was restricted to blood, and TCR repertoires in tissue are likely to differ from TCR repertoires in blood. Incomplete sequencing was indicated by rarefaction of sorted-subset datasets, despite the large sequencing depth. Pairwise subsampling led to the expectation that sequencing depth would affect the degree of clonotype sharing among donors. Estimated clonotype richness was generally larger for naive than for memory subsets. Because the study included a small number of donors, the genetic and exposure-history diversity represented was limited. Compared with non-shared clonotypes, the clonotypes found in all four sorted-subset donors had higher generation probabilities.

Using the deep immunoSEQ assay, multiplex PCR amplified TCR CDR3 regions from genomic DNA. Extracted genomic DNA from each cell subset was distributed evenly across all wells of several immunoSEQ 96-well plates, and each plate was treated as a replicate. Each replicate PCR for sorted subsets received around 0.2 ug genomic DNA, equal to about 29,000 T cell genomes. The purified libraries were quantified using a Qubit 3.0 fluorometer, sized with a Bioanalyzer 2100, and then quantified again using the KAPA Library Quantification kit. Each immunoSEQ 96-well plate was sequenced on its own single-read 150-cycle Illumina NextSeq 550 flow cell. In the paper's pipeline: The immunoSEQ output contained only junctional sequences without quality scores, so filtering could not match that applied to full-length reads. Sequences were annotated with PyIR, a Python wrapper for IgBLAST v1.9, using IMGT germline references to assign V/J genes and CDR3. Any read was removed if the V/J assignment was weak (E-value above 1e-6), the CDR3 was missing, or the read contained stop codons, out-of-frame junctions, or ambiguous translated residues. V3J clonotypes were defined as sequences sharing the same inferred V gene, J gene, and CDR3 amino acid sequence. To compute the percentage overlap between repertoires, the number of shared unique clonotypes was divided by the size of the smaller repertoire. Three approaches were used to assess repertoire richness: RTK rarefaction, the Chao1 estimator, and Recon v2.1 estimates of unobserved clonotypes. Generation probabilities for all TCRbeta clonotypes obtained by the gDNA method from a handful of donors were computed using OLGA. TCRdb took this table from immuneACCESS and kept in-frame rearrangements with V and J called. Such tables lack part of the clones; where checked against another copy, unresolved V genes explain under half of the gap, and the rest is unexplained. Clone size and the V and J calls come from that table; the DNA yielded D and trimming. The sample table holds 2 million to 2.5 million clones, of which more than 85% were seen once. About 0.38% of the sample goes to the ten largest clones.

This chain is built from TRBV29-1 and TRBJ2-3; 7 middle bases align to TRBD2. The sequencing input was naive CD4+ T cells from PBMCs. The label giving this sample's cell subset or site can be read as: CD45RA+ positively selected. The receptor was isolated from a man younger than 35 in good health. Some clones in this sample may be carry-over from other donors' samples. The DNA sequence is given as TGCAGCGTTGAGAGAGCGGGGGATACGCAGTATTTT. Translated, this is CSVERAGDTQYF.